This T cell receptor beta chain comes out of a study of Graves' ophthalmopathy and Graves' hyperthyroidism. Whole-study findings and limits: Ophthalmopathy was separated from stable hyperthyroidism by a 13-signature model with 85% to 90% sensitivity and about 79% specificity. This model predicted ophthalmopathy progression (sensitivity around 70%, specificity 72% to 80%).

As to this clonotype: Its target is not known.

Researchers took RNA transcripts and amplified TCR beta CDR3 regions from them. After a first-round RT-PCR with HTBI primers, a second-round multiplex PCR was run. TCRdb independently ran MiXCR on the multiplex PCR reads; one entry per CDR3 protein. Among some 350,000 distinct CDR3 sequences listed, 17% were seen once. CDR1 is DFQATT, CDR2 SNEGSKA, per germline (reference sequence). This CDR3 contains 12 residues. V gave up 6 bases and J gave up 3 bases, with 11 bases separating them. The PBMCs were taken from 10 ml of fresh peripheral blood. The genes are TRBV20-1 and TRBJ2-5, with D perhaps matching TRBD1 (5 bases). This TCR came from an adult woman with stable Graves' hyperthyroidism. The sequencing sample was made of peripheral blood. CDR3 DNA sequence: TGCAGTGCCTCAGGGCTGGAAGAGACCCAGTACTTC. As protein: CSASGLEETQYF.